These 27 T cell receptor beta chains were all obtained from the same sample, sequenced in a study of cytomegalovirus exposure and HLA in healthy donors. The PCR used 60 Vbeta and 13 Jbeta primers. Sequencing used immunoSEQ multiplex PCR; TCRdb keeps in-frame clones, though not all of them. The sample contains 78,000 or so clones, around 60% of which appear only once. Source material: PBMCs. These receptors came from a male donor in good health and CMV-seropositive.

V and J are TRBV6-5 and TRBJ1-1, with TRBD1 as a possible D gene (5 bases). The germline V and J ends were trimmed by 4 bases and 10 bases, with 19 bases remaining between them. The CDR3 loop spans 14 amino acids. Germline CDR1 reads MNHEY; CDR2 reads SVGAGI. CDR3 sequence reads: CASSFLGASKGAFF. CDR3 nucleotides: TGTGCCAGCAGTTTCTTAGGGGCCTCTAAGGGAGCTTTCTTT.

This clone was counted once. The V and J genes are TRBV5-1 and TRBJ2-5; 11 bases are a match to TRBD2. The CDR3 length is 14 residues. The J segment lost 5 bases and the V segment lost 10 bases, leaving 10 bases of the junction unmatched. Germline V gene sequence: CDR1 SGHRS, CDR2 YFSETQ. CDR3 nucleotide sequence: TGCGCCTCCAGCATGACTAGCGGGACGGAGACCCAGTACTTC. Its translation is CASSMTSGTETQYF. The whole variable domain, remainder taken from reference TRBV5-1 and TRBJ2-5, is KAGVTQTPRYLIKTRGQQVTLSCSPISGHRSVSWYQQTPGQGLQFLFEYFSETQRNKGNFPGRFSGRQFSNSRSEMNVSTLELGDSALYLCASSMTSGTETQYFGPGTRLLVL.

This clone was counted only a few times. This chain's CDR3 is CASSPTRGTDFNEQFF. The DNA of the CDR3 is TGTGCCAGCTCACCTACTCGAGGGACAGACTTCAATGAGCAGTTCTTC. V is TRBV18 and J is TRBJ2-1; 7 bases align to TRBD1. Trimming removed 3 bases from V and 6 bases from J; junction bases left unmatched: 11. From germline, CDR1 is KGHSH and CDR2 LQKENI. The CDR3 consists of 16 residues.

The rearrangement uses TRBV29-1 and TRBJ1-2; 8 bases are a match to TRBD1. The CDR3 sequence is 12 residues long. V was pared by 4 bases and J by 7 bases, with 5 bases of the junction left unmatched. Per the germline V gene, CDR1 is SQVTM and CDR2 is ANQGSEA. The CDR3 DNA follows: TGCAGCGTTGTTCCCGGGACAGGTGGCTACACCTTC. Translating it yields CSVVPGTGGYTF.

The rearrangement links TRBV28 to TRBJ2-1, with 9 bases matching TRBD2. V shed 5 bases and J 3 bases; nucleotides not matched to a gene: 2. Germline values: CDR1 MDHEN, CDR2 SYDVKM. The CDR3 has 14 amino acids. The CDR3 nucleotides are TGTGCCAGCAGTCGACTAGCGGACTACAATGAGCAGTTCTTC. It encodes CASSRLADYNEQFF.

The rearrangement links TRBV5-6 to TRBJ1-3; no clear D gene. V dropped 1 base and J dropped 5 bases, with 10 bases sitting between them. Germline lookup yields CDR1 SGHDT and CDR2 YYEEEE. The CDR3 is 14 residues long. CDR3 amino acids: CASSLTRVRNTIYF. DNA of the CDR3: TGTGCCAGCAGCTTGACCCGCGTACGAAACACCATATATTTT. Filled out from reference TRBV5-6 and TRBJ1-3, the complete variable domain reads DAGVTQSPTHLIKTRGQQVTLRCSPKSGHDTVSWYQQALGQGPQFIFQYYEEEERQRGNFPDRFSGHQFPNYSSELNVNALLLGDSALYLCASSLTRVRNTIYFGEGSWLTVV.

V gene TRBV2 combines with J gene TRBJ1-5; no clear D gene. Germline V CDR1 and CDR2: SNHLY, FYNNEI. Trimming cost V 4 bases and J 0 bases, with 7 bases left between them. The CDR3 sequence is 14 residues long. CDR3 nucleotides: TGTGCCAGCAGTGGAGGGAATAGCAATCAGCCCCAGCATTTT. This gives the protein CASSGGNSNQPQHF. The full variable domain, with the rest looked up from reference TRBV2 and TRBJ1-5, is EPEVTQTPSHQVTQMGQEVILRCVPISNHLYFYWYRQILGQKVEFLVSFYNNEISEKSEIFDDQFSVERPDGSNFTLKIRSTKLEDSAMYFCASSGGNSNQPQHFGDGTRLSIL.

The J gene is TRBJ2-1, the V gene TRBV12-5; 7 bases line up with TRBD1. V shed 6 bases and J 5 bases; nucleotides not matched to a gene: 7. CDR1 is LGHNT, CDR2 FRNRAP, per germline. This CDR3 is built from 14 residues. As DNA, the CDR3 is TGTGCTAGTGGCACGGGACAGCCTGACAATGAGCAGTTCTTC. Translating gives CASGTGQPDNEQFF.

This clone was recorded a few times. The sample has other DNA sequences that encode this CDR3 too. The V call is TRBV19, the J call TRBJ1-1; a possible D gene is TRBD1 (5 bases). Germline assignment: CDR1 LNHDA and CDR2 SQIVND (reference sequence). V shed 0 bases and J shed 3 bases, with 5 bases lying between them. The CDR3 has 13 residues. The CDR3 nucleotides are TGTGCCAGTAGTATAGACAGGGACACTGAAGCTTTCTTT. Translating gives CASSIDRDTEAFF.

The gene calls are TRBV29-1 and TRBJ2-7; 9 nucleotides align to TRBD2. Germline assignment: CDR1 SQVTM and CDR2 ANQGSEA. V lost 6 bases, J lost 7 bases, and 7 bases stayed unmatched. CDR3 length: 12 amino acids. The CDR3 DNA sequence: TGCAGCGTAAGCGGGAGGACAAGGGAGCAGTACTTC. As protein: CSVSGRTREQYF.

The chain employs TRBV5-6 and TRBJ2-1, with 7 bases lining up with TRBD2. Germline values: CDR1 SGHDT, CDR2 YYEEEE. This CDR3 comprises 14 residues. The trim removed 0 bases at V and 8 bases at J, leaving 5 bases unmatched. Here the CDR3 reads CASSLVGGSYEQFF. Written as DNA, the CDR3 is TGTGCCAGCAGCTTGGTAGGCGGGAGCTATGAGCAGTTCTTC.

This clone has just a few counts. The chain joins TRBV9 to TRBJ2-7, with D tentatively TRBD2 (7 bases). Germline CDR1 is SGDLS and CDR2 is YYNGEE. This CDR3 is built from 16 residues. With 3 bases removed from V and 0 bases from J, the gap between germline ends came to 16 bases. DNA of the CDR3: TGTGCCAGCAGCGCCCAAGGGGGGGACACCTCCTACGAGCAGTACTTC. The encoded protein is CASSAQGGDTSYEQYF.

The chain combines TRBV10-3 with TRBJ2-7, with 9 bases fitting TRBD1. The CDR3 is made up of 14 amino acids. Losses at the gene ends were 4 bases for V and 3 bases for J; bases not matched to a gene: 4. In germline, CDR1 is ENHRY, CDR2 SYGVKD. CDR3 amino acids: CAISGGTGLYEQYF. The CDR3, as DNA: TGTGCCATCAGTGGCGGGACAGGGCTCTACGAGCAGTACTTC.

There are a few counts of this clone. The V call is TRBV7-2, the J call TRBJ2-4; TRBD1 might be the D (5 bases). Germline loops: CDR1 SGHTA, CDR2 FQGNSA. The CDR3 spans 15 residues. V was clipped by 1 base and J by 0 bases, with 7 bases between them. For the CDR3, the DNA is TGTGCCAGCAGCTTAGGGACAATAGCCAAAAACATTCAGTACTTC. This encodes CASSLGTIAKNIQYF.

The chain combines TRBV5-4 with TRBJ2-7; 8 bases match TRBD2. J gave up 4 bases and V 0 bases, and 3 bases lay outside the gene matches. The CDR3 runs 14 residues. Germline V gene data show CDR1 as SGHNT and CDR2 as YYREEE (reference sequence). The CDR3: CASSLGRGGYEQYF. The CDR3 coding sequence is TGTGCCAGCAGCTTGGGTCGGGGGGGGTACGAGCAGTACTTC.

The chain couples TRBV11-2 to TRBJ1-3; TRBD1 aligns across 7 bases. This CDR3 region has 15 residues. Unmatched junction bases numbered 14, after V lost 10 bases and J lost 5 bases. Germline assignment: CDR1 SGHAT and CDR2 FQNNGV. In DNA, the CDR3 is TGTGCCACCTCGAAAGAGAGAGGGGGCAGAAACACCATATATTTT. This gives the protein CATSKERGGRNTIYF.

The rearrangement uses TRBV6-5 and TRBJ2-5; D is perhaps TRBD1 (6 bases). Germline V CDR1 and CDR2: MNHEY, SVGAGI. The CDR3 spans 12 residues. Trimming took 7 bases from V and 2 from J, leaving 8 bases between them. The CDR3 region is CASKQGQETQYF. The DNA for the CDR3 is TGTGCCAGCAAACAGGGACAAGAGACCCAGTACTTC.

This clone was seen a handful of times. The J gene is TRBJ2-7, the V gene TRBV4-3; D is unclear. The CDR3 sequence is 14 residues long. Trimming stripped 0 bases from V and 3 bases from J, with 9 bases between. Per the germline V gene, CDR1 is LGHNA and CDR2 is YSLEER. This chain's CDR3 is CASSQDTYGYEQYF. CDR3 nucleotide sequence: TGCGCCAGCAGCCAAGACACCTACGGCTACGAGCAGTACTTC.

The V and J genes are TRBV5-6 and TRBJ2-1, with 14 bases identical to TRBD2. Trimming cost V 4 bases and J 6 bases; bases outside gene matches: 6. The CDR3 length is 16 residues. Per the germline V gene, CDR1 is SGHDT and CDR2 is YYEEEE. The CDR3 DNA sequence: TGTGCCAGCAGCCCAGGGACTAGCGGGAGAAGCAATGAGCAGTTCTTC. Amino acid sequence: CASSPGTSGRSNEQFF.

This clone was observed a handful of times. The chain carries TRBV13 and TRBJ2-3; 7 bases match TRBD1. The V gene end was trimmed by 4 bases and the J gene end by 3 bases; junction bases not matched to a gene: 13. The V gene's germline CDR1 is PRHDT and CDR2 FYEKMQ (reference sequence). This CDR3 is 17 amino acids long. The chain's CDR3 is CASSSRTGLTGTDTQYF. CDR3 bases: TGTGCCAGCAGCTCCCGGACAGGCCTTACCGGGACAGATACGCAGTATTTT.

The gene calls are TRBV7-3 and TRBJ2-3, with 9 bases fitting TRBD2. CDR1 and CDR2 (germline): SGHTA, FQGTGA. The V segment lost 4 bases and the J segment 0 bases; nucleotides outside the gene matches: 2. This CDR3 is built from 15 residues. Here the CDR3 DNA reads TGTGCCAGCAGCTCACTAGCGGGTAGCACAGATACGCAGTATTTT. Protein sequence: CASSSLAGSTDTQYF.

The chain joins TRBV6-1 to TRBJ2-3; 7 bases are shared with TRBD2. The CDR3 has 16 residues. CDR1 and CDR2 from the germline V gene are MNHNS and SASEGT. Germline trimming cut 4 bases from V and 0 bases from J; bases unmatched to any gene: 7. CDR3 nucleotide sequence: TGTGCCAGCAGTGCCCCCCGGGAGGATAGCACAGATACGCAGTATTTT. Encoded protein: CASSAPREDSTDTQYF.

The chain carries TRBV9 and TRBJ2-4; TRBD2 aligns across 8 bases. Germline V gene data show CDR1 as SGDLS and CDR2 as YYNGEE. The CDR3 extends over 16 amino acids. With V trimmed by 3 bases and J by 2 bases, 7 bases remained unmatched. The CDR3 DNA follows: TGTGCCAGCAGCGCTTGGGCGGGGGGATCCAAAAACATTCAGTACTTC. Protein: CASSAWAGGSKNIQYF. Full variable domain (remainder filled in from reference TRBV9 and TRBJ2-4): DSGVTQTPKHLITATGQRVTLRCSPRSGDLSVYWYQQSLDQGLQFLIQYYNGEERAKGNILERFSAQQFPDLHSELNLSSLELGDSALYFCASSAWAGGSKNIQYFGAGTRLSVL.

V usage is TRBV18 and J usage is TRBJ1-4; 7 bases are shared with TRBD1. Germline CDR1 and CDR2: KGHSH and LQKENI. V shed 6 bases and J 7 bases; nucleotides not matched to a gene: 8. The length of the CDR3 is 14 residues. For the CDR3, the DNA is TGTGCCAGCTCTTTCAGGGGGGACGGTGAAAAACTGTTTTTT. Its protein is CASSFRGDGEKLFF.

This clone has only a few counts. This chain links TRBV19 with TRBJ1-2, with a possible D match to TRBD1 (5 bases). The germline V gene encodes CDR1 LNHDA and CDR2 SQIVND (reference sequence). The V gene lost 3 bases and the J gene lost 5 bases, with 16 bases spanning the gap. This CDR3 has 15 residues. The CDR3 sequence: CASSIFGTGGYGYTF. DNA of the CDR3: TGTGCCAGTAGTATTTTTGGAACAGGCGGTTATGGCTACACCTTC.

This sequence joins TRBV5-1 and TRBJ2-7; TRBD2 might be the D (6 bases). The V gene lost 3 bases and the J gene lost 4 bases, with 14 bases spanning the gap. This CDR3 has 14 residues. Germline V CDR1 and CDR2: SGHRS, YFSETQ. The CDR3 is CASSSGESGYEQYF. The CDR3 DNA reads as TGCGCCAGCAGCTCGGGGGAATCGGGATACGAGCAGTACTTC.

The gene calls are TRBV9 and TRBJ2-3; a weak D match, TRBD2 (6 bases). The CDR3 has 15 residues. Looked up from germline, CDR1 is SGDLS and CDR2 is YYNGEE. Trimming removed 0 bases at V and 0 bases at J, with 8 bases between. The CDR3 DNA reads as TGTGCCAGCAGCGTAGGACTAGATAGCACAGATACGCAGTATTTT. This sequence encodes CASSVGLDSTDTQYF. The whole variable domain, remainder taken from reference TRBV9 and TRBJ2-3, is DSGVTQTPKHLITATGQRVTLRCSPRSGDLSVYWYQQSLDQGLQFLIQYYNGEERAKGNILERFSAQQFPDLHSELNLSSLELGDSALYFCASSVGLDSTDTQYFGPGTRLTVL.